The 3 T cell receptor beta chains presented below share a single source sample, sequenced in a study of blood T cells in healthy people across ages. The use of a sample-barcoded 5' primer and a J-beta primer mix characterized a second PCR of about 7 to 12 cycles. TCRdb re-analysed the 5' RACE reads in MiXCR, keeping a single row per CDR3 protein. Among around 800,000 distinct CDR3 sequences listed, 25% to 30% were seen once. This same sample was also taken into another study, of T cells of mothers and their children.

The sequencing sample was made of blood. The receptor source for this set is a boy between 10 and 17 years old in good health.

CDR3 in DNA: TGTGCCAGCACCAGGACTAGCGGGGGGCAAGAGACCCAGTACTTC. As protein: CASTRTSGGQETQYF. The chain couples TRBV27 to TRBJ2-5; 14 bases are a match to TRBD2. The J segment lost 2 bases and the V segment lost 7 bases, leaving 3 bases of the junction unmatched. Germline V lookup: CDR1 MNHEY, CDR2 SMNVEV (reference sequence). The CDR3 has 15 residues.

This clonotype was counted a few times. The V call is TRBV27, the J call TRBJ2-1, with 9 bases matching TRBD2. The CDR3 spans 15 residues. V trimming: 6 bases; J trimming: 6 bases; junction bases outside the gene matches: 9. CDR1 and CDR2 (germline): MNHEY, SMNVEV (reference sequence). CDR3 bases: TGTGCCAGCAGCCCTCCGGGACTAGCCCTCAATGAGCAGTTCTTC. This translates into CASSPPGLALNEQFF.

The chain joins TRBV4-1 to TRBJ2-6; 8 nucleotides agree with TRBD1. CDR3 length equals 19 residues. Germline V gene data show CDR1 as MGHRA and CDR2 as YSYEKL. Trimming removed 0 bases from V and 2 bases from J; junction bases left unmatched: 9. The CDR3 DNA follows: TGCGCCAGCAGCCAAGATCCCCAGGGGGCGCATACTGGGGCCAACGTCCTGACTTTC. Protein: CASSQDPQGAHTGANVLTF.